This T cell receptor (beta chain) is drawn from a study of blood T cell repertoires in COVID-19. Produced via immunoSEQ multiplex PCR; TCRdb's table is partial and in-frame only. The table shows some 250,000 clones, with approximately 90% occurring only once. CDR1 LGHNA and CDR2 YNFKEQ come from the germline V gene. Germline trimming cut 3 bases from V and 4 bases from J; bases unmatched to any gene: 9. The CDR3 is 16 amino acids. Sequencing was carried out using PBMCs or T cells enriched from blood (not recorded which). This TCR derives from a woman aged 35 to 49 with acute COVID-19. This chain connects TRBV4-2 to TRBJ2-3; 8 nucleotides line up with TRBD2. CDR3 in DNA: TGTGCCAGCAGCCAGTCCGGCGGTAGCGGGGCAGATACGCAGTATTTT. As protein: CASSQSGGSGADTQYF.